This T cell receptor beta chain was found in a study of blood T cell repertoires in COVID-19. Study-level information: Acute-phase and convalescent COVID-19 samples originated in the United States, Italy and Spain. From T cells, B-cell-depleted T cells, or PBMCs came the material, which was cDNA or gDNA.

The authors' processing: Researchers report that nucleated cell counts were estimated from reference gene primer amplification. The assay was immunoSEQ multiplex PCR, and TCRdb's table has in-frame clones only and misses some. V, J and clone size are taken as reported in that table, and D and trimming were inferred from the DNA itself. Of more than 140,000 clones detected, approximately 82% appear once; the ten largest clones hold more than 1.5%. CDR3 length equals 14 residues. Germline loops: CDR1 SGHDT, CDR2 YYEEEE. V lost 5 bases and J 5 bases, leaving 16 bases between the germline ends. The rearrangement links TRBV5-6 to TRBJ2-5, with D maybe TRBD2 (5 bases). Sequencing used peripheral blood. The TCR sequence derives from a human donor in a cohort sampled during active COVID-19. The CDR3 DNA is TGTGCCAGCAGACTGTACGGATGGGAGGAGACCCAGTACTTC. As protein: CASRLYGWEETQYF.